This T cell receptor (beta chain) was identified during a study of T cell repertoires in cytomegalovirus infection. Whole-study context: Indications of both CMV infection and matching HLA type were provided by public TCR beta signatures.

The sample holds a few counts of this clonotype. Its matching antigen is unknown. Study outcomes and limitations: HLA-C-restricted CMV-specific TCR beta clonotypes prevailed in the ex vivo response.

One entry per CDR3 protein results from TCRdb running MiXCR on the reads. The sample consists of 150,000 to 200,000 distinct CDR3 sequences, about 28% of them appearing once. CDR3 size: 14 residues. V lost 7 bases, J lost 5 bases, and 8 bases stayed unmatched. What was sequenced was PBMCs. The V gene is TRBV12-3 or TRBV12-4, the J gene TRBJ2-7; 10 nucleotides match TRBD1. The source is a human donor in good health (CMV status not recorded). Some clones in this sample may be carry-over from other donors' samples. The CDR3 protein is CASTLDRGLNEQYF. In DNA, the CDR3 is TGTGCCAGCACTCTGGACAGGGGGTTAAACGAGCAGTACTTC.